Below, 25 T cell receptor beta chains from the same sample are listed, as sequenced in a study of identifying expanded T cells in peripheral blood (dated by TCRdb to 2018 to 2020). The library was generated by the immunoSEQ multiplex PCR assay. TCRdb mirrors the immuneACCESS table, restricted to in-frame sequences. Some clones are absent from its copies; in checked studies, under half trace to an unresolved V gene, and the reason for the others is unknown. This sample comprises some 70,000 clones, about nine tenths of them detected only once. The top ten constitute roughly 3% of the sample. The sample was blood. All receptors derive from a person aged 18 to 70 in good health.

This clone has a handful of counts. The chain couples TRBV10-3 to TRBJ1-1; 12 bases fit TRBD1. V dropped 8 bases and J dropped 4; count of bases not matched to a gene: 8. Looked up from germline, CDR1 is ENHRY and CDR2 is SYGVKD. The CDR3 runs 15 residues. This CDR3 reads CAIGGTGGGGTEAFF. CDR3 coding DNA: TGTGCCATCGGGGGGACAGGGGGCGGCGGCACTGAAGCTTTCTTT.

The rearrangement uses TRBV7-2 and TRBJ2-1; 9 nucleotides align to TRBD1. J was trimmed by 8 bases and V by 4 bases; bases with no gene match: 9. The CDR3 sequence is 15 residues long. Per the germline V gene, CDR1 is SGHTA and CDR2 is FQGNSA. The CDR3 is CASSYRDRAWDEQFF. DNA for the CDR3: TGTGCCAGCAGCTACCGGGACAGGGCGTGGGATGAGCAGTTCTTC.

The CDR3 spells CASSLAGFSFGGYTF. DNA for the CDR3: TGCGCCAGCAGCTTGGCCGGGTTCTCCTTCGGGGGCTACACCTTC. This sequence joins TRBV5-1 and TRBJ1-2; D remains ambiguous. This CDR3 region has 15 residues. The V gene lost 0 bases and the J gene lost 8 bases, with 17 bases spanning the gap. Germline V lookup: CDR1 SGHRS, CDR2 YFSETQ.

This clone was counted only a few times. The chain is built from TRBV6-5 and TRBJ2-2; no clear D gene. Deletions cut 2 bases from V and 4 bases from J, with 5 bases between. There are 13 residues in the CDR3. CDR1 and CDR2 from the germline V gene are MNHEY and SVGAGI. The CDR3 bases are TGTGCCAGCAGTTACGAGGCCACCGGGGAGCTGTTTTTT. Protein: CASSYEATGELFF.

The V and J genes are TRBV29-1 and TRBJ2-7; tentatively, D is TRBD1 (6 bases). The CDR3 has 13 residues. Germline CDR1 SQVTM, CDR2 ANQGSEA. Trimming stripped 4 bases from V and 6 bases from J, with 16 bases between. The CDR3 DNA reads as TGCAGCGTTGTAGTGTCAGGGGCTGGCGAGCAGTACTTC. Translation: CSVVVSGAGEQYF.

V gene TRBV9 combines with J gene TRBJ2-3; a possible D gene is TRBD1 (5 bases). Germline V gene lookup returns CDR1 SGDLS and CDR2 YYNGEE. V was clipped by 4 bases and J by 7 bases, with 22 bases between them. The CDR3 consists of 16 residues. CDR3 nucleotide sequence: TGTGCCAGCAGCACCCAATCGACAGACCTTTCTAATACGCAGTATTTT. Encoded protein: CASSTQSTDLSNTQYF.

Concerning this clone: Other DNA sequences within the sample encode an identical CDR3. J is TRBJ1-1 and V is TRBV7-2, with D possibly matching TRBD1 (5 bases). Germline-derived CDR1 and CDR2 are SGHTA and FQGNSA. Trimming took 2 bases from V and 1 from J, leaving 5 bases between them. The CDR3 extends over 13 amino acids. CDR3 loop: CASSLRGNTEAFF. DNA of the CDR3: TGTGCCAGCAGCTTAAGGGGGAACACTGAAGCTTTCTTT.

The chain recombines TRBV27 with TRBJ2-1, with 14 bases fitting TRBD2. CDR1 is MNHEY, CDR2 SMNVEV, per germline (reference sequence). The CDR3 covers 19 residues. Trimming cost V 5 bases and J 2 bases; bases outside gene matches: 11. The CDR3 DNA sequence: TGTGCCAGCAGTCCAGGACTAGCGGGAGGTCCGTTTGCCTACAATGAGCAGTTCTTC. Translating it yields CASSPGLAGGPFAYNEQFF.

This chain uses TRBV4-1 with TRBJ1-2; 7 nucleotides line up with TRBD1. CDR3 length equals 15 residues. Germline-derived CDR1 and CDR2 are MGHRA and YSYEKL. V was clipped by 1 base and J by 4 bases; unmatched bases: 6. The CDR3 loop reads CASSQGRGLGYGYTF. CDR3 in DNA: TGCGCCAGCAGCCAAGGGAGGGGGCTCGGCTATGGCTACACCTTC.

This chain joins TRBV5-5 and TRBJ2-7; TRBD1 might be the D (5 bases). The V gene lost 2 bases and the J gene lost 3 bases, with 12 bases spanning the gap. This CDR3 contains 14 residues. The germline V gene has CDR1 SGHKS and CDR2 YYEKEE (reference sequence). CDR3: CASSFSSGNYEQYF. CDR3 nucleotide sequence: TGTGCCAGCAGCTTCTCTTCAGGGAACTACGAGCAGTACTTC.

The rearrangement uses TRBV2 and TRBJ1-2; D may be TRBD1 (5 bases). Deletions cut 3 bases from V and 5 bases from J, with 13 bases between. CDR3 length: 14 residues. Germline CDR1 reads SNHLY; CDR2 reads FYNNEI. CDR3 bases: TGTGCCAGCAGTGAGGACACCTCTAGATATGGCTACACCTTC. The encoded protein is CASSEDTSRYGYTF.

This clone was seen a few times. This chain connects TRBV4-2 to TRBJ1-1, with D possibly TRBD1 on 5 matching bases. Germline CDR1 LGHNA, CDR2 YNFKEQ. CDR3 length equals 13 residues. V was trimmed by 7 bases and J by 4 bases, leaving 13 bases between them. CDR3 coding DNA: TGTGCCAGCACGAAAGGGGCGACCACTGAAGCTTTCTTT. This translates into CASTKGATTEAFF.

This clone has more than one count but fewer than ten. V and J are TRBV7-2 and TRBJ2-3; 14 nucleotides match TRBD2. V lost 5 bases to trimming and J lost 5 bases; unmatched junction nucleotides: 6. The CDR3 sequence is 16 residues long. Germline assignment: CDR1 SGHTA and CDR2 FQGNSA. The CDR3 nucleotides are TGTGCCAGCAGCCTCGACGGGACTAGCGGGGGAGATACGCAGTATTTT. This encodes CASSLDGTSGGDTQYF.

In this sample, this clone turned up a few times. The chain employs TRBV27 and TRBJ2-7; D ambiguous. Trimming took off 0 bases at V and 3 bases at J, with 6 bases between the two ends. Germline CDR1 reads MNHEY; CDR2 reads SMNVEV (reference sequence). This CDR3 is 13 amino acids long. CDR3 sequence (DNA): TGTGCCAGCAGTTTATCGGACGACTACGAGCAGTACTTC. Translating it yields CASSLSDDYEQYF.

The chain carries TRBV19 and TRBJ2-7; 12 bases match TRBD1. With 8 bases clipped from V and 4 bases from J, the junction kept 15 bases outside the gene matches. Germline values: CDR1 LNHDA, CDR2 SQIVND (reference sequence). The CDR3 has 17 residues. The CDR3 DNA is TGTGCCAGTCCCCGGGACAGGGGGCGTCTCCTATCGTACGAGCAGTACTTC. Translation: CASPRDRGRLLSYEQYF.

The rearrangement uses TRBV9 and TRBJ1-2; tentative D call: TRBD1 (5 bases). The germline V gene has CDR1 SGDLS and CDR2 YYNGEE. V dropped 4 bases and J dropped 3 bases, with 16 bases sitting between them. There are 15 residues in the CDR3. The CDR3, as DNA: TGTGCCAGCAGCCGGACACAGAATAATTACTATGGCTACACCTTC. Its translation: CASSRTQNNYYGYTF.

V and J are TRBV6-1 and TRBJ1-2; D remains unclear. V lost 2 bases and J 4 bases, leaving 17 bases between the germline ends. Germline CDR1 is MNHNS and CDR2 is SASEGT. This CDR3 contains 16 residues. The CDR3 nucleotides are TGTGCCAGCAGTGAATTCGGCCCAATGATGGTCTATGGCTACACCTTC. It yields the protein CASSEFGPMMVYGYTF.

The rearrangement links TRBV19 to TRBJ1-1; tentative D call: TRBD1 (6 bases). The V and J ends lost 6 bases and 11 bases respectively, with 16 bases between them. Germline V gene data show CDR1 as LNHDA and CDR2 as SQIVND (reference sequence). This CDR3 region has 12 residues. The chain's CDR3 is CASSPGQPSAFF. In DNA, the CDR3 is TGTGCCAGTAGCCCAGGACAGCCCTCGGCTTTCTTT. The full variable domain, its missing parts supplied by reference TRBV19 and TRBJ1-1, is DGGITQSPKYLFRKEGQNVTLSCEQNLNHDAMYWYRQDPGQGLRLIYYSQIVNDFQKGDIAEGYSVSREKKESFPLTVTSAQKNPTAFYLCASSPGQPSAFFGQGTRLTVV.

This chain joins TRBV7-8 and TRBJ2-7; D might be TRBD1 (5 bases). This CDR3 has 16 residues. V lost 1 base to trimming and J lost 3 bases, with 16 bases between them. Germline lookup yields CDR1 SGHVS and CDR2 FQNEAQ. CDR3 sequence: CASSLGPPGQNYEQYF. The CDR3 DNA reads TGTGCCAGCAGCTTAGGTCCCCCCGGACAAAACTACGAGCAGTACTTC. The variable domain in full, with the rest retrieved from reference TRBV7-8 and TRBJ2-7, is GAGVSQSPRYKVAKRGQDVALRCDPISGHVSLFWYQQALGQGPEFLTYFQNEAQLDKSGLPSDRFFAERPEGSVSTLKIQRTQQEDSAVYLCASSLGPPGQNYEQYFGPGTRLTVT.

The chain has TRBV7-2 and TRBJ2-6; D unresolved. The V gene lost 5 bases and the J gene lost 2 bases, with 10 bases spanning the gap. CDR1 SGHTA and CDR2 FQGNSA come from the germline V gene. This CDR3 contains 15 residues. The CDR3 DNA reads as TGTGCCAGCAGCCGAAATGCCCCTGGGGCCAACGTCCTGACTTTC. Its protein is CASSRNAPGANVLTF.

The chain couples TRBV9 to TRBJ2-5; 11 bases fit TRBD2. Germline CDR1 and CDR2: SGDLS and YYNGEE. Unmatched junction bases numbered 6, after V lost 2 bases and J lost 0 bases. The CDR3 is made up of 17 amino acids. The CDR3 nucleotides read TGTGCCAGCAGCGTTGGGACTAGCGGAGAGTACCAAGAGACCCAGTACTTC. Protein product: CASSVGTSGEYQETQYF.

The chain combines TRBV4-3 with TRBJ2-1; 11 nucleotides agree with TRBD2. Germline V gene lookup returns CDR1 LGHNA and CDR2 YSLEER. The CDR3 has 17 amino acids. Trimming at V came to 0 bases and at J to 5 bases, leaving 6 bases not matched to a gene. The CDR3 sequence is CASSQEIRLAGNNEQFF. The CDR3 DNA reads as TGCGCCAGCAGCCAAGAGATCCGACTAGCGGGAAACAATGAGCAGTTCTTC.

CDR3 amino acids: CSVSLTGTSAKNIQYF. For the CDR3, the DNA is TGCAGCGTTTCCCTCACAGGGACCTCGGCCAAAAACATTCAGTACTTC. This sequence joins TRBV29-1 and TRBJ2-4; TRBD1 might be the D (6 bases). Germline loops: CDR1 SQVTM, CDR2 ANQGSEA. The CDR3 consists of 16 residues. V lost 5 bases and J 1 base, leaving 18 bases between the germline ends.

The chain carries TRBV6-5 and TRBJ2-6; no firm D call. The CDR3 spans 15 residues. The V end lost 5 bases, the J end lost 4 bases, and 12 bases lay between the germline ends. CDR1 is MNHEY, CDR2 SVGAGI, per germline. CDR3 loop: CASSPWSEGANVLTF. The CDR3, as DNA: TGTGCCAGCAGTCCTTGGTCCGAAGGGGCCAACGTCCTGACTTTC.

The CDR3 coding sequence is TGTGCCAGCAGCGACGGGGGGCCCGCAGGGGAGTCTGGAAACACCATATATTTT. This encodes CASSDGGPAGESGNTIYF. This rearrangement joins TRBV9 to TRBJ1-3, with a tentative D call TRBD1 (6 bases). The ends were cut back, 3 bases at V and 1 base at J, with 20 bases in the middle. The germline CDR1 and CDR2 sequences are SGDLS and YYNGEE. The CDR3 runs 18 residues.